One and the same sample provided the 14 T cell receptor beta chains below, sequenced in a study of blood T cell repertoires in COVID-19. Profiled with immunoSEQ multiplex PCR; TCRdb holds only in-frame clones, not every one. Of roughly 50,000 clones in the sample, approximately 90% were seen once. Specimen: peripheral blood. The receptors were gathered from a man aged 80 or over with acute or convalescent COVID-19.

CDR3 nucleotides: TGTGCCAGCTCACCACAGATAGGACAGGGGGCACGCGAGCAGTACTTC. Encoded protein: CASSPQIGQGAREQYF. The rearrangement links TRBV18 to TRBJ2-7, with TRBD1 matching over 11 bases. The germline gives CDR1 KGHSH, CDR2 LQKENI. Losses at the gene ends were 1 base for V and 6 bases for J; bases not matched to a gene: 8. The length of the CDR3 is 16 residues.

The J gene is TRBJ2-5, the V gene TRBV5-4; the D gene is possibly TRBD1 (6 bases). The germline V and J ends were trimmed by 1 base and 1 base, with 11 bases remaining between them. The CDR3 has 15 residues. Germline V gene lookup returns CDR1 SGHNT and CDR2 YYREEE (reference sequence). CDR3 residues: CASSLMGAGQETQYF. CDR3 in DNA: TGTGCCAGCAGCTTGATGGGGGCTGGCCAAGAGACCCAGTACTTC.

The V gene is TRBV30, the J gene TRBJ2-2, with a weak D call TRBD1 (6 bases). CDR1 GTSNPN and CDR2 SVGIG come from the germline V gene (reference sequence). The CDR3 has 14 residues. Trimming removed 0 bases from V and 6 bases from J, with 11 bases in between. The CDR3 loop is CAWSVAGAAGELFF. CDR3 DNA: TGTGCCTGGAGTGTGGCAGGGGCCGCCGGGGAGCTGTTTTTT.

This clone was detected only once. The chain recombines TRBV5-1 with TRBJ2-7; 9 positions agree with TRBD1. With V trimmed by 5 bases and J by 5 bases, 8 bases remained unmatched. CDR1 and CDR2 (germline): SGHRS, YFSETQ. This CDR3 region has 14 residues. CDR3 sequence: CASSPIQGANEQYF. CDR3 nucleotides: TGCGCCAGCAGTCCAATACAGGGGGCCAACGAGCAGTACTTC.

The rearrangement links TRBV10-3 to TRBJ1-1; D possibly corresponds to TRBD1 (5 bases). The V end lost 4 bases, the J end lost 3 bases, and 12 bases lay between the germline ends. This CDR3 region has 14 residues. Germline CDR1 is ENHRY and CDR2 is SYGVKD. CDR3 DNA sequence: TGTGCCATCAGTGCTCGTGGGGGGTACACTGAAGCTTTCTTT. Protein product: CAISARGGYTEAFF.

This rearrangement joins TRBV12-3 or TRBV12-4 to TRBJ1-3; no definite D call. Trimming left V 10 bases short and J 9 bases short, with 19 bases between. The CDR3 is made up of 13 amino acids. CDR3: CANSLTVGGTIYF. The DNA of the CDR3 is TGTGCCAATTCACTGACGGTAGGCGGCACCATATATTTT.

J is TRBJ2-7 and V is TRBV12-3 or TRBV12-4; possible D gene TRBD1, 5 bases. This CDR3 contains 11 residues. V was shortened by 6 bases and J by 7 bases, with 10 bases between the two germline ends. As DNA, the CDR3 is TGTGCCAGCAGGGCGACAGAAGAGCAGTACTTC. This encodes CASRATEEQYF.

The chain recombines TRBV5-5 with TRBJ1-3; D is undetermined. Trimming left V 2 bases short and J 0 bases short, with 15 bases between. CDR1 is SGHKS, CDR2 YYEKEE, per germline (reference sequence). The CDR3 runs 17 residues. The CDR3 region is CASSFSPVALSGNTIYF. The CDR3 nucleotides read TGTGCCAGCAGCTTTTCCCCAGTGGCCCTCTCTGGAAACACCATATATTTT.

CDR3 loop: CSVAQGRADEKLFF. In DNA form, the CDR3 reads TGCAGCGTGGCCCAGGGGAGGGCGGATGAAAAACTGTTTTTT. The chain has TRBV29-1 and TRBJ1-4, with D perhaps TRBD1 (6 bases). Deletions cut 6 bases from V and 6 bases from J, with 17 bases between. The CDR3 covers 14 residues. CDR1 is SQVTM and CDR2 is ANQGSEA in the germline V gene.

The chain has TRBV5-4 and TRBJ1-6, with unresolved D. From germline, CDR1 is SGHNT and CDR2 YYREEE (reference sequence). Trimming shortened V by 3 bases and J by 7 bases, and 5 bases separated the two germline ends. This CDR3 is 12 amino acids long. The CDR3 coding sequence is TGTGCCAGCAGCTCCTTAAATTCACCCCTCCACTTT. Protein sequence: CASSSLNSPLHF.

Regarding this clone: Mismatch with germline at one junction end may stem from a read error. The V and J genes are TRBV12-3 or TRBV12-4 and TRBJ1-3; TRBD1 is a possible D gene (5 bases). The CDR3 totals 12 residues. The CDR3 is CASSLGIGHPNF. The CDR3 nucleotides are TGTGCCAGCAGTTTAGGAATTGGACACCCGAATTTT.

V usage is TRBV9 and J usage is TRBJ2-2; D gene uncertain. The CDR3 runs to 15 residues. Trimming took 4 bases from V and 4 from J, leaving 14 bases between them. The germline V gene encodes CDR1 SGDLS and CDR2 YYNGEE. The CDR3 coding sequence is TGTGCCAGCAGCTCCTCCGCGGCATTCACCGGGGAGCTGTTTTTT. It yields the protein CASSSSAAFTGELFF. Combining the CDR3 with reference TRBV9 and TRBJ2-2 gives the whole variable domain DSGVTQTPKHLITATGQRVTLRCSPRSGDLSVYWYQQSLDQGLQFLIQYYNGEERAKGNILERFSAQQFPDLHSELNLSSLELGDSALYFCASSSSAAFTGELFFGEGSRLTVL.

V is TRBV6-1 and J is TRBJ2-7, with 12 bases identical to TRBD1. The CDR3 runs to 16 residues. Germline V gene lookup returns CDR1 MNHNS and CDR2 SASEGT. After removal of 3 bases from V and 6 bases from J, the junction contained 9 bases not matched to a gene. The CDR3 DNA is TGTGCCAGCAGTGAGGTCCTGGGACAGGGGGCCCTCGAGCAGTACTTC. Protein sequence: CASSEVLGQGALEQYF.

This clone has a single count. The V gene is TRBV19, the J gene TRBJ2-4; D is uncertain. The germline CDR1 and CDR2 sequences are LNHDA and SQIVND (reference sequence). V lost 6 bases and J 4 bases, leaving 7 bases between the germline ends. The CDR3 runs 12 residues. Here the CDR3 reads CASSTVKNIQYF. CDR3 sequence (DNA): TGTGCCAGTAGCACAGTGAAAAACATTCAGTACTTC.